The next 5 T cell receptor beta chains were all read from a single sample in a study of blood T cell repertoires in COVID-19. TCRdb keeps only in-frame clones here, not all; method: immunoSEQ multiplex PCR. The data show some 490,000 clones, around 85% seen once. Source material: PBMCs or T cells enriched from blood (not recorded which). Receptor source: a woman in her sixties or seventies who had recovered from COVID-19.

V and J are TRBV5-5 and TRBJ2-1, with 8 positions matching TRBD1. V shed 2 bases and J 4 bases; nucleotides not matched to a gene: 5. The CDR3 is 15 amino acids. Germline lookup yields CDR1 SGHKS and CDR2 YYEKEE (reference sequence). CDR3 in DNA: TGTGCCAGCAGCTTCCAGGGGGCGATGTACAATGAGCAGTTCTTC. It specifies CASSFQGAMYNEQFF.

The chain uses TRBV6-5 and TRBJ2-7; 7 bases are shared with TRBD1. The trim removed 8 bases at V and 2 bases at J, leaving 6 bases unmatched. CDR3 length equals 13 residues. CDR1 and CDR2 (germline): MNHEY, SVGAGI. In DNA form, the CDR3 reads TGTGCCAGCGGCCGGGACAGACCCTACGAGCAGTACTTC. This codes for CASGRDRPYEQYF.

The V call is TRBV2, the J call TRBJ1-5, with D hard to call. Germline-derived CDR1 and CDR2 are SNHLY and FYNNEI. The CDR3 extends over 15 amino acids. Trimming cost V 2 bases and J 6 bases, with 14 bases left between them. As DNA, the CDR3 is TGTGCCAGCAGTGAACGGGAAGGGCGAGGTCAGCCCCAGCATTTT. The encoded protein is CASSEREGRGQPQHF.

This rearrangement joins TRBV4-1 to TRBJ1-2; D is unclear. CDR3 length equals 17 residues. V shed 0 bases and J shed 8 bases, with 22 bases lying between them. Germline loops: CDR1 MGHRA, CDR2 YSYEKL. Here the CDR3 DNA reads TGCGCCAGCAGCCAAGAATCTCAGACCCAACCCTCGGGGGGCTACACCTTC. Encoded protein: CASSQESQTQPSGGYTF.

This sequence joins TRBV27 and TRBJ2-1; 11 nucleotides agree with TRBD2. CDR1 and CDR2 from the germline V gene are MNHEY and SMNVEV (reference sequence). V was pared by 3 bases and J by 6 bases, with 10 bases of the junction left unmatched. The CDR3 totals 17 residues. The CDR3 region has the DNA TGTGCCAGCAGTTTGGGGCTTAGCGGGGGGGGGATCAATGAGCAGTTCTTC. The encoded protein is CASSLGLSGGGINEQFF.